Each of the 12 T cell receptor beta chains below was sequenced from the same sample in a study of blood T cells in healthy people across ages. Together with a sample-barcoded 5' primer, a J-beta primer mix was included in a second PCR lasting about 7 to 11 cycles. Each CDR3 protein is one row after TCRdb ran MiXCR on the 5' RACE reads. The data contain 890,000 or so distinct CDR3 sequences, approximately 59% of them singletons. Material: blood. The receptors here all came from a man aged 30-40 years in good health.

This clonotype has only a few counts. The V and J genes are TRBV20-1 and TRBJ2-1, with a weak D call TRBD2 (6 bases). From germline, CDR1 is DFQATT and CDR2 SNEGSKA (reference sequence). This CDR3 is built from 13 residues. The V end was cut by 3 bases, the J end by 6 bases, with 12 bases between. The CDR3 DNA reads as TGCAGTGCTAGCTGGGGGGTTGGCAATGAGCAGTTCTTC. Encoded protein: CSASWGVGNEQFF.

There are a few counts of this clonotype. This chain joins TRBV7-2 and TRBJ1-5; the match to TRBD1 covers 10 bases. Germline V gene data show CDR1 as SGHTA and CDR2 as FQGNSA. The CDR3 is 14 amino acids. The junction had 6 bases not matched to a gene; V was cut back by 7 bases and J by 6 bases. CDR3 sequence (DNA): TGTGCCAGCATCGGGACAGGGGAGGGTCAGCCCCAGCATTTT. Protein product: CASIGTGEGQPQHF.

The count of this clonotype is one. The chain employs TRBV7-2 and TRBJ2-1, with D tentatively TRBD1 (6 bases). This CDR3 spans 14 amino acids. Germline V CDR1 and CDR2: SGHTA, FQGNSA. Deletions cut 6 bases from V and 7 bases from J, with 16 bases between. The CDR3 bases are TGTGCCAGCAGTTATAACAGGGTTGTAAATGAGCAGTTCTTC. This sequence encodes CASSYNRVVNEQFF.

This clonotype was counted a few times. The chain employs TRBV15 and TRBJ1-4; 10 bases are a match to TRBD1. Germline loops: CDR1 LNHNV, CDR2 YYDKDF (reference sequence). V was pared by 2 bases and J by 6 bases, with 6 bases of the junction left unmatched. The CDR3 consists of 16 residues. This CDR3 is CATSRSRGTGDEKLFF. The CDR3 DNA is TGTGCCACCAGCAGATCCCGCGGGACAGGGGATGAAAAACTGTTTTTT.

The chain links TRBV13 to TRBJ2-7; D gene uncertain. V lost 5 bases, J lost 1 base, and 12 bases lay in between. The CDR3 runs 14 residues. Germline CDR1 PRHDT, CDR2 FYEKMQ (reference sequence). DNA of the CDR3: TGTGCCAGCAGCCTACGGACCCGTTCCTACGAGCAGTACTTC. As protein: CASSLRTRSYEQYF.

The genes are TRBV29-1 and TRBJ1-2, with D uncertain. Trimming left V 6 bases short and J 2 bases short, with 13 bases between. From germline, CDR1 is SQVTM and CDR2 ANQGSEA. The length of the CDR3 is 13 residues. The CDR3 spells CSVRWTENYGYTF. The CDR3, as DNA: TGCAGCGTCCGTTGGACGGAGAACTATGGCTACACCTTC. Full variable domain (rest looked up from reference TRBV29-1 and TRBJ1-2): SAVISQKPSRDICQRGTSLTIQCQVDSQVTMMFWYRQQPGQSLTLIATANQGSEATYESGFVIDKFPISRPNLTFSTLTVSNMSPEDSSIYLCSVRWTENYGYTFGSGTRLTVV.

The chain uses TRBV7-2 and TRBJ2-7, with TRBD1 matching 10 bases. The CDR3 extends over 19 amino acids. Germline V CDR1 and CDR2: SGHTA, FQGNSA. V was clipped by 0 bases and J by 10 bases; unmatched bases: 21. The CDR3 spells CASSLAFPNRQGAGDNQYF. The CDR3 DNA reads TGTGCCAGCAGCTTAGCGTTCCCGAACCGACAGGGGGCAGGGGACAACCAGTACTTC.

About this clonotype itself: A much more abundant neighbour one base away suggests this may be a read error. This chain uses TRBV4-3 with TRBJ2-1; the D gene is possibly TRBD2 (6 bases). The DNA matches TRBJ2-7 better at its end, which makes the J call doubtful. The length of the CDR3 is 18 residues. Germline CDR1 and CDR2: LGHNA and YSLEER. The chain's CDR3 is CASSQDLTYAGSYNEQYF. CDR3 DNA sequence: TGCGCCAGCAGCCAAGATCTGACGTACGCGGGGAGCTACAATGAGCAGTACTTC.

This clonotype has just a few counts. This chain joins TRBV29-1 and TRBJ2-5; D is undetermined. CDR1 and CDR2 from the germline V gene are SQVTM and ANQGSEA. The CDR3 is 11 amino acids. V lost 1 base and J 4 bases, leaving 4 bases between the germline ends. CDR3 amino acids: CSVEGGETQYF. The CDR3 region has the DNA TGCAGCGTTGAAGGCGGAGAGACCCAGTACTTC. The full variable domain, in which reference TRBV29-1 and TRBJ2-5 provide the parts outside the CDR3, is SAVISQKPSRDICQRGTSLTIQCQVDSQVTMMFWYRQQPGQSLTLIATANQGSEATYESGFVIDKFPISRPNLTFSTLTVSNMSPEDSSIYLCSVEGGETQYFGPGTRLLVL.

The chain couples TRBV20-1 to TRBJ2-1; TRBD1 matches at 9 bases. The J call may be wrong; the DNA end is better matched by TRBJ2-7. This CDR3 has 13 residues. CDR1 and CDR2 from the germline V gene are DFQATT and SNEGSKA (reference sequence). CDR3 coding DNA: TGCAGTGCCCCGGGACAGGGCCACAATGAGCAGTACTTC. Its protein product is CSAPGQGHNEQYF.

This clonotype was observed a handful of times. This rearrangement joins TRBV4-2 to TRBJ2-3, with 13 bases that match TRBD2. V was clipped by 8 bases and J by 5 bases; unmatched bases: 7. Germline loops: CDR1 LGHNA, CDR2 YNFKEQ. This CDR3 spans 15 amino acids. The CDR3: CASDRLAGGVDTQYF. The CDR3 DNA is TGTGCCAGCGACCGACTAGCGGGGGGCGTAGATACGCAGTATTTT.

As to this clonotype: It is likely a read error, because the conserved phenylalanine at the end of the CDR3 is missing. The V call is TRBV7-2, the J call TRBJ2-5; 7 bases are shared with TRBD2. The germline V gene has CDR1 SGHTA and CDR2 FQGNSA. The junction had 1 base not matched to a gene; V was cut back by 0 bases and J by 3 bases. This CDR3 has 14 amino acids. CDR3 in DNA: TGTGCCAGCAGCTTAGCGGGGGGGGAAGAGACCCAGTACTTA. It codes for CASSLAGGEETQYL.